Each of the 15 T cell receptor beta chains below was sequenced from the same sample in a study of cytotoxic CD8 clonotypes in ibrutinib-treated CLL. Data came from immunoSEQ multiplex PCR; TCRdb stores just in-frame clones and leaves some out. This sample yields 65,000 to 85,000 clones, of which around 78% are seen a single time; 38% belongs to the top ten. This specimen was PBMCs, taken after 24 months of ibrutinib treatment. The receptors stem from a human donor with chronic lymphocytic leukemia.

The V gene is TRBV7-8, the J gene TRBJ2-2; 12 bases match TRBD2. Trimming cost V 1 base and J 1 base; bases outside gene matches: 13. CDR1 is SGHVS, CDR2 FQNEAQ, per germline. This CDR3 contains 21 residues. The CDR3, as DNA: TGTGCCAGCAGCTTAGGTTTCGCTAGCGGGAGGGCCGGGGGGAACACCGGGGAGCTGTTTTTT. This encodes CASSLGFASGRAGGNTGELFF. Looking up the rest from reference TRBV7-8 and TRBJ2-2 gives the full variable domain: GAGVSQSPRYKVAKRGQDVALRCDPISGHVSLFWYQQALGQGPEFLTYFQNEAQLDKSGLPSDRFFAERPEGSVSTLKIQRTQQEDSAVYLCASSLGFASGRAGGNTGELFFGEGSRLTVL.

CDR3 protein: CASSLGSGDRHEQFF. As DNA, the CDR3 is TGTGCCAGCAGCTTAGGGTCAGGGGATAGGCATGAGCAGTTCTTC. The chain employs TRBV7-9 and TRBJ2-1; maybe TRBD1 (6 bases). CDR1 SEHNR and CDR2 FQNEAQ come from the germline V gene (reference sequence). The CDR3 has 15 amino acids. V lost 1 base and J 8 bases, leaving 15 bases between the germline ends.

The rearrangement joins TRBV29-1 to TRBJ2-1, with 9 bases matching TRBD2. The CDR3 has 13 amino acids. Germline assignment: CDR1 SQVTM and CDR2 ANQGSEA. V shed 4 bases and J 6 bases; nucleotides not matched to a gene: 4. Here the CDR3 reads CSVGAGGTNEQFF. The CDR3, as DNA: TGCAGCGTTGGGGCGGGAGGGACCAATGAGCAGTTCTTC.

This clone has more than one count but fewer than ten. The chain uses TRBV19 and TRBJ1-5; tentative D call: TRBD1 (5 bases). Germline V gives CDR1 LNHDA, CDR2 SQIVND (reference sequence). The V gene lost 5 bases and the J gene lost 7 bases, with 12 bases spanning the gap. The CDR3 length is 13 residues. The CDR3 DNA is TGTGCCAGTAGTCCAGGGACGCGGCAGCCCCAGCATTTT. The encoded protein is CASSPGTRQPQHF.

In nucleotides, the CDR3 is TGTGCCAGCACGCAGTCCTCTAGCACAGATACGCAGTATTTT. Its translation is CASTQSSSTDTQYF. V and J are TRBV2 and TRBJ2-3; no firm D call. The V gene lost 7 bases and the J gene lost 0 bases, with 11 bases spanning the gap. Per germline, CDR1 SNHLY and CDR2 FYNNEI. The CDR3 has 14 amino acids.

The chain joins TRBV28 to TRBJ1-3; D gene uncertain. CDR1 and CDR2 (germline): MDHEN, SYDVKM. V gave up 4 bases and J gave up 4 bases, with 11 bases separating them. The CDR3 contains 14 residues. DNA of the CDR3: TGTGCCAGCAGTTCGTTTGGGGTGGGAAACACCATATATTTT. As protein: CASSSFGVGNTIYF.

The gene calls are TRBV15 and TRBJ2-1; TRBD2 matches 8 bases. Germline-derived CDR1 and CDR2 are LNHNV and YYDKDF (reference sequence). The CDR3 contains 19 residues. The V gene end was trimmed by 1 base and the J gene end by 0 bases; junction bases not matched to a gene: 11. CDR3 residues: CATSRGGLAGPSSYNEQFF. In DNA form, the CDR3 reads TGTGCCACCAGCAGAGGGGGGCTAGCGGGTCCCAGCTCCTACAATGAGCAGTTCTTC.

CDR3 coding DNA: TGTGCCATCAGTGCACGGACTAACTATGGCTACACCTTC. Amino acids: CAISARTNYGYTF. The chain employs TRBV10-3 and TRBJ1-2, with D hard to call. The germline gives CDR1 ENHRY, CDR2 SYGVKD. The CDR3 has 13 residues. With 4 bases removed from V and 0 bases from J, the gap between germline ends came to 6 bases.

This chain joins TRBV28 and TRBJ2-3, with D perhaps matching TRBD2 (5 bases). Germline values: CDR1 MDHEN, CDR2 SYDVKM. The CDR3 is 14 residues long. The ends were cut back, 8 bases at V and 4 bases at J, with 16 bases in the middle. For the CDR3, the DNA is TGTGCCAGCGGTTCTCCGTTCGGGGCAGATACGCAGTATTTT. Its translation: CASGSPFGADTQYF.

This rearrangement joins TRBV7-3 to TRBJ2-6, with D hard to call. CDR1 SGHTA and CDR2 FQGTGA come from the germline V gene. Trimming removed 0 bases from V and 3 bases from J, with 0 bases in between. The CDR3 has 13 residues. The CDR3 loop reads CASSLTGANVLTF. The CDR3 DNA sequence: TGTGCCAGCAGCTTAACTGGGGCCAACGTCCTGACTTTC.

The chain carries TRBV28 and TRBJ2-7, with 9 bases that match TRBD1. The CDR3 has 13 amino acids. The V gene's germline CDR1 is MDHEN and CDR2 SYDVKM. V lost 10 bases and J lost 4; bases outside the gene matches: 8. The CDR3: CATQDRGRYEQYF. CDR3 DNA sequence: TGTGCCACCCAAGACAGGGGGAGGTACGAGCAGTACTTC.

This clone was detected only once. The CDR3 DNA reads as TGCGCCAGCAGCTCAACAGGGGCGACTGAAAAACTGTTTTTT. It is translated as CASSSTGATEKLFF. The rearrangement links TRBV5-1 to TRBJ1-4; 7 nucleotides match TRBD1. Germline V gives CDR1 SGHRS, CDR2 YFSETQ. Losses at the gene ends were 3 bases for V and 7 bases for J; bases not matched to a gene: 6. This CDR3 is 14 amino acids long.

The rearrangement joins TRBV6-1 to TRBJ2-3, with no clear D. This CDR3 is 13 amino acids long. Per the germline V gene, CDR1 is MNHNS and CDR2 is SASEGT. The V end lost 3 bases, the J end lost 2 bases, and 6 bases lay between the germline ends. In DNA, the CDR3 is TGTGCCAGCAGTGATGCTAACACAGATACGCAGTATTTT. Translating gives CASSDANTDTQYF.

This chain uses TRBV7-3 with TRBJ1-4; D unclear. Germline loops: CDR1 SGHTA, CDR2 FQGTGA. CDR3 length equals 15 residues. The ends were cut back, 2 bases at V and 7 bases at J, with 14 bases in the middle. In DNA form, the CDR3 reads TGTGCCAGCAGCTTAGCGCTAGGGAAGGGTGAAAAACTGTTTTTT. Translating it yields CASSLALGKGEKLFF.

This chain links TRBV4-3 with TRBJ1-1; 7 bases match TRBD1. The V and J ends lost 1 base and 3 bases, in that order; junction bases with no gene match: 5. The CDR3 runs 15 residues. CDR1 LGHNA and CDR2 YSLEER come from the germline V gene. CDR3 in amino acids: CASSQGRQGDTEAFF. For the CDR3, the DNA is TGCGCCAGCAGCCAAGGCCGTCAGGGGGACACTGAAGCTTTCTTT.